These 26 T cell receptor beta chains came from one sample sequenced in a study of blood T cell repertoires in COVID-19. The assay was immunoSEQ multiplex PCR, and TCRdb's table has in-frame clones only and misses some. The sample holds 140,000 or so clones, around three quarters seen once. Sequences were obtained from peripheral blood. All receptors come from a man between 50 and 59 years old with active or convalescent COVID-19.

V and J are TRBV6-5 and TRBJ2-3; D is possibly TRBD2 (6 bases). The germline V and J ends were trimmed by 2 bases and 7 bases, with 10 bases remaining between them. Germline values: CDR1 MNHEY, CDR2 SVGAGI. The length of the CDR3 is 13 residues. In nucleotides, the CDR3 is TGTGCCAGCAGTTACACGGGAGAGAATACGCAGTATTTT. Translated, it gives CASSYTGENTQYF.

The chain is built from TRBV19 and TRBJ1-3, with 8 bases matching TRBD1. From germline, CDR1 is LNHDA and CDR2 SQIVND (reference sequence). V dropped 1 base and J dropped 2; count of bases not matched to a gene: 4. The CDR3 is made up of 16 amino acids. The CDR3 DNA reads TGTGCCAGTAGTATAGTGCAGGGGGCGACTGGAAACACCATATATTTT. It specifies CASSIVQGATGNTIYF.

The chain employs TRBV5-1 and TRBJ2-2, with TRBD2 matching 8 bases. This CDR3 spans 15 amino acids. The junction had 6 bases not matched to a gene; V was cut back by 1 base and J by 7 bases. CDR1 and CDR2 from the germline V gene are SGHRS and YFSETQ. CDR3: CASSLKAGVSGELFF. The DNA for the CDR3 is TGCGCCAGCAGCTTGAAAGCGGGAGTGAGCGGGGAGCTGTTTTTT.

This clone was detected only a few times. This rearrangement joins TRBV30 to TRBJ2-7, with D tentatively TRBD2 (6 bases). CDR3 length equals 13 residues. V was trimmed by 3 bases and J by 4 bases, leaving 13 bases between them. Germline V lookup: CDR1 GTSNPN, CDR2 SVGIG (reference sequence). DNA for the CDR3: TGTGCCTGGAGCCCAGGGAGCGGGTACGAGCAGTACTTC. This codes for CAWSPGSGYEQYF.

The genes are TRBV6-2 or TRBV6-3 and TRBJ2-2; unclear D gene. The CDR3 runs 11 residues. The V end was cut by 6 bases, the J end by 7 bases, with 6 bases between. Germline assignment: CDR1 MNHEY and CDR2 SVGEGT. For the CDR3, the DNA is TGTGCCAGCAGCTTTTACGGGGAGCTGTTTTTT. It translates to CASSFYGELFF.

About this clone itself: A much larger clone differs from this one at a single base, so this may be a read error. The J gene is TRBJ2-7, the V gene TRBV5-1, with 9 bases aligning to TRBD2. CDR1 SGHRS and CDR2 YFSETQ come from the germline V gene. This CDR3 spans 15 amino acids. The DNA of the CDR3 is TGCGTCAGCAGTATGGGCGGGAGGGATCCTAACGAGCAGTACTTC. It yields the protein CVSSMGGRDPNEQYF. The variable domain in full, with the rest retrieved from reference TRBV5-1 and TRBJ2-7, is KAGVTQTPRYLIKTRGQQVTLSCSPISGHRSVSWYQQTPGQGLQFLFEYFSETQRNKGNFPGRFSGRQFSNSRSEMNVSTLELGDSALYLCVSSMGGRDPNEQYFGPGTRLTVT.

The chain employs TRBV10-3 and TRBJ1-2; 10 bases map to TRBD1. Germline values: CDR1 ENHRY, CDR2 SYGVKD. V lost 8 bases, J lost 3 bases, and 12 bases stayed unmatched. The CDR3 runs 16 residues. The CDR3 coding sequence is TGTGCCATCCTTAATCGACCCGGGACAGGGGACTATGGCTACACCTTC. Protein sequence: CAILNRPGTGDYGYTF.

The V gene is TRBV27, the J gene TRBJ1-5; perhaps TRBD1 as D (6 bases). V was trimmed by 0 bases and J by 9 bases, leaving 6 bases between them. The CDR3 runs to 12 residues. Per the germline V gene, CDR1 is MNHEY and CDR2 is SMNVEV (reference sequence). The CDR3 region has the DNA TGTGCCAGCAGTTTATCAGGGGGGCCCCAGCATTTT. This translates into CASSLSGGPQHF.

The chain carries TRBV7-8 and TRBJ1-1; D possibly corresponds to TRBD1 (6 bases). The V gene's germline CDR1 is SGHVS and CDR2 FQNEAQ. Trimming took off 7 bases at V and 3 bases at J, with 15 bases between the two ends. CDR3 size: 14 residues. CDR3 loop: CASTRRGRDTEAFF. The CDR3 DNA reads TGTGCCAGCACCCGGCGGGGGCGGGACACTGAAGCTTTCTTT.

The J gene is TRBJ2-7, the V gene TRBV6-5, with TRBD2 matching over 9 bases. The CDR3 runs 15 residues. Germline V gene lookup returns CDR1 MNHEY and CDR2 SVGAGI. The J segment lost 7 bases and the V segment lost 2 bases, leaving 9 bases of the junction unmatched. The CDR3 is CASSYPASGTVEQYF. The CDR3 nucleotides read TGTGCCAGCAGTTACCCCGCTAGCGGGACGGTTGAGCAGTACTTC.

The J gene is TRBJ1-5, the V gene TRBV4-1; D might be TRBD1 (5 bases). The CDR3 has 14 residues. The V and J ends lost 4 bases and 4 bases respectively, with 11 bases between them. The germline CDR1 and CDR2 sequences are MGHRA and YSYEKL. The CDR3 loop reads CASSPPGSNQPQHF. CDR3 bases: TGCGCCAGCAGCCCACCAGGGTCTAATCAGCCCCAGCATTTT.

This chain links TRBV6-6 with TRBJ1-2, with 10 nucleotides matching TRBD1. V trimming: 5 bases; J trimming: 8 bases; junction bases outside the gene matches: 14. The CDR3 runs 16 residues. CDR1 is MNHNY, CDR2 SVGAGI, per germline (reference sequence). CDR3 amino acids: CASSGGQGTSQEGYTF. In nucleotides, the CDR3 is TGTGCCAGCAGTGGGGGACAGGGGACTTCTCAAGAGGGCTACACCTTC.

This rearrangement joins TRBV7-3 to TRBJ2-1, with D possibly TRBD2 on 6 matching bases. The CDR3 is 16 amino acids. The germline V gene encodes CDR1 SGHTA and CDR2 FQGTGA. The germline V and J ends were trimmed by 0 bases and 3 bases, with 12 bases remaining between them. CDR3 sequence reads: CASSLTRSGLYNEQFF. CDR3 sequence (DNA): TGTGCCAGCAGCTTAACCAGGAGCGGGCTCTACAATGAGCAGTTCTTC.

This chain uses TRBV14 with TRBJ2-4; D is possibly TRBD2 (7 bases). Germline values: CDR1 SGHDN, CDR2 FVKESK. The CDR3 runs to 15 residues. Trimming took 4 bases from V and 9 from J, leaving 19 bases between them. The CDR3 spells CASSPRRAGAGIQYF. The CDR3 DNA sequence: TGTGCCAGCAGCCCCCGAAGGGCGGGGGCGGGCATTCAGTACTTC.

This clone was recorded a few times. V gene TRBV6-5 combines with J gene TRBJ1-5; 9 bases are a match to TRBD1. The V segment lost 6 bases and the J segment 5 bases; nucleotides outside the gene matches: 5. This CDR3 spans 14 amino acids. Germline CDR1 and CDR2: MNHEY and SVGAGI. The CDR3 bases are TGTGCCAGCAGCCCGAGGACAGGGGATCAGCCCCAGCATTTT. As protein: CASSPRTGDQPQHF.

This rearrangement joins TRBV7-6 to TRBJ1-1; 9 bases are shared with TRBD1. CDR1 and CDR2 from the germline V gene are SGHVS and FNYEAQ. This CDR3 contains 14 residues. With V trimmed by 1 base and J by 5 bases, 2 bases remained unmatched. In DNA form, the CDR3 reads TGTGCCAGCAGCTTAGGGACAGGGGTAACTGAAGCTTTCTTT. Protein product: CASSLGTGVTEAFF.

The genes are TRBV7-9 and TRBJ1-2; D remains unclear. Germline V gives CDR1 SEHNR, CDR2 FQNEAQ (reference sequence). The CDR3 loop spans 12 amino acids. V was trimmed by 8 bases and J by 6 bases, leaving 13 bases between them. The CDR3 nucleotides read TGTGCCAGCTCCACTTCAGCGCATGGCTACACCTTC. It codes for CASSTSAHGYTF.

The genes are TRBV21-1 and TRBJ2-7; the D call in the table, TRBD2, was not verified against the DNA. TRBV21-1 is assigned pseudogene status. The CDR3 consists of 15 residues. This CDR3 is CASSKGRLAGYEQYF. CDR3 sequence (DNA): TGTGCCAGCAGCAAAGGGAGACTAGCGGGCTACGAGCAGTACTTC.

The chain combines TRBV5-1 with TRBJ2-5; 8 positions match TRBD2. The J segment lost 0 bases and the V segment lost 6 bases, leaving 7 bases of the junction unmatched. CDR3 length equals 15 residues. Germline CDR1 SGHRS, CDR2 YFSETQ. The CDR3 DNA reads TGCGCCAGCACCATTAGCGGGGCCCACCAAGAGACCCAGTACTTC. Protein: CASTISGAHQETQYF.

The chain uses TRBV5-1 and TRBJ1-3; TRBD1 aligns across 7 bases. The CDR3 contains 17 residues. V shed 0 bases and J 7 bases; nucleotides not matched to a gene: 13. Germline CDR1 and CDR2: SGHRS and YFSETQ. The CDR3 nucleotides read TGCGCCAGCAGCTTGGGGGCTCAAGGGGGCCTCTGGAACACCATATATTTT. Translation: CASSLGAQGGLWNTIYF.

The CDR3 bases are TGTGCCAGCAGGGAGGCACGCGATAATGAAAAACTGTTTTTT. This encodes CASREARDNEKLFF. J is TRBJ1-4 and V is TRBV6-5; no reliable D call. In germline, CDR1 is MNHEY, CDR2 SVGAGI. The CDR3 runs to 14 residues. The V gene lost 6 bases and the J gene lost 4 bases, with 12 bases spanning the gap.

The chain employs TRBV7-8 and TRBJ2-7; D is unresolved. CDR1 SGHVS and CDR2 FQNEAQ come from the germline V gene. CDR3 length: 15 amino acids. The V and J ends lost 2 bases and 0 bases respectively, with 11 bases between them. This CDR3 is CASSLSAQSSYEQYF. The CDR3 region has the DNA TGTGCCAGCAGCTTATCAGCGCAGAGCTCCTACGAGCAGTACTTC.

The J gene is TRBJ2-1, the V gene TRBV15, with 11 bases that match TRBD2. The CDR3 sequence is 18 residues long. The germline CDR1 and CDR2 sequences are LNHNV and YYDKDF (reference sequence). The ends lost 0 bases at V and 1 base at J; junction bases unmatched: 5. CDR3 DNA sequence: TGTGCCACCAGCAGAGAGGGGGGGACTAGCGGATCCTACAATGAGCAGTTCTTC. Protein: CATSREGGTSGSYNEQFF.

The chain has TRBV19 and TRBJ2-3; D might be TRBD2 (5 bases). The germline V gene has CDR1 LNHDA and CDR2 SQIVND (reference sequence). Between the trimmed V and J ends, which lost 3 bases and 3 bases, there was a span of 16 bases. The CDR3 loop spans 16 amino acids. The CDR3 nucleotides read TGTGCCAGTAGTATTTCGTGGGGAGCCGGAACAGATACGCAGTATTTT. The encoded protein is CASSISWGAGTDTQYF.

The count of this clone is one. This chain joins TRBV28 and TRBJ1-6, with D perhaps matching TRBD1 (6 bases). This CDR3 is built from 13 residues. The V gene's germline CDR1 is MDHEN and CDR2 SYDVKM. V was cut by 6 bases and J by 7 bases, with 10 bases left in between. CDR3 loop: CASSTDRNSPLHF. The CDR3 DNA reads as TGTGCCAGCAGCACCGACAGGAATTCACCCCTCCACTTT.

The CDR3 DNA reads as TGTGCCAGCAGCTCCCTGAATGAGCAGTTCTTC. Amino acid sequence: CASSSLNEQFF. This chain uses TRBV7-3 with TRBJ2-1; D remains ambiguous. CDR3 length equals 11 residues. V was shortened by 4 bases and J by 7 bases, with 5 bases between the two germline ends. Germline V gene sequence: CDR1 SGHTA, CDR2 FQGTGA. The whole variable domain, remainder taken from reference TRBV7-3 and TRBJ2-1, is GAGVSQTPSNKVTEKGKYVELRCDPISGHTALYWYRQSLGQGPEFLIYFQGTGAADDSGLPNDRFFAVRPEGSVSTLKIQRTERGDSAVYLCASSSLNEQFFGPGTRLTVL.